Presented here are 11 T cell receptor beta chains from one specimen sequenced in a study of blood T cell repertoires in COVID-19 (TCRdb year 2020). The library was prepared using the immunoSEQ multiplex PCR assay. What TCRdb holds here is the immuneACCESS table cut down to in-frame rearrangements. Part of the clones is not present; checked against another copy, under half of the missing clones reflect an unresolved V gene, and the others are unexplained. The sample records fewer than 150,000 clones, 70% to 90% of which are singletons. The ten largest make up about 8% of the sample. The specimen sequenced was peripheral blood. All receptors come from a man in his 70s who had recovered from COVID-19.

The chain uses TRBV10-3 and TRBJ2-2; TRBD2 agrees at 10 bases. The germline V gene encodes CDR1 ENHRY and CDR2 SYGVKD. The junction had 4 bases not matched to a gene; V was cut back by 6 bases and J by 0 bases. The CDR3 runs to 16 residues. In DNA, the CDR3 is TGTGCCATCAGGGATAGCGGGGGGTCGAACACCGGGGAGCTGTTTTTT. Encoded protein: CAIRDSGGSNTGELFF.

The rearrangement uses TRBV28 and TRBJ2-4; 11 nucleotides align to TRBD2. Germline V CDR1 and CDR2: MDHEN, SYDVKM. V was pared by 5 bases and J by 8 bases, with 14 bases of the junction left unmatched. The CDR3 is 17 amino acids. As DNA, the CDR3 is TGTGCCAGCAGTGATAACCCATTAGCGGGAGGGCGTTACATTCAGTACTTC. It is translated as CASSDNPLAGGRYIQYF.

The V call is TRBV12-3 or TRBV12-4, the J call TRBJ2-5, with D possibly being TRBD1 (5 bases). This CDR3 contains 13 residues. V lost 1 base and J lost 6, with 9 bases in between. This CDR3 reads CASSLDQGKTQYF. CDR3 DNA sequence: TGTGCCAGCAGTTTAGACCAGGGAAAGACCCAGTACTTC.

The rearrangement links TRBV27 to TRBJ2-1; the match to TRBD1 covers 8 bases. Germline values: CDR1 MNHEY, CDR2 SMNVEV (reference sequence). This CDR3 contains 16 residues. V lost 2 bases to trimming and J lost 4 bases; unmatched junction nucleotides: 7. CDR3 DNA sequence: TGTGCCAGCAGTTTAGATCCGGGACAGGCGTACAATGAGCAGTTCTTC. Amino acid sequence: CASSLDPGQAYNEQFF.

This clone showed up just once. The chain uses TRBV6-2 or TRBV6-3 and TRBJ2-1; tentative D call: TRBD1 (6 bases). This CDR3 region has 13 residues. Trimming cost V 2 bases and J 13 bases, with 15 bases left between them. The germline V gene encodes CDR1 MNHEY and CDR2 SVGEGT. This CDR3 is CASSYRDTLEQFF. The CDR3 DNA is TGTGCCAGCAGTTACCGGGACACCCTTGAACAGTTCTTC.

The chain uses TRBV5-6 and TRBJ2-2; 7 bases align to TRBD1. The V gene end was trimmed by 2 bases and the J gene end by 5 bases; junction bases not matched to a gene: 3. The CDR3 is made up of 14 amino acids. The V gene's germline CDR1 is SGHDT and CDR2 YYEEEE. CDR3 in DNA: TGTGCCAGCAGCTTAAGGGGGCGGACCGGGGAGCTGTTTTTT. This sequence encodes CASSLRGRTGELFF.

The chain has TRBV18 and TRBJ2-7; the match to TRBD1 covers 8 bases. Germline trimming cut 1 base from V and 5 bases from J; bases unmatched to any gene: 10. The CDR3 has 16 residues. Germline assignment: CDR1 KGHSH and CDR2 LQKENI. The CDR3 nucleotides are TGTGCCAGCTCACCACGTAACAGGGGGGAGATCGACGAGCAGTACTTC. Its translation: CASSPRNRGEIDEQYF. The full variable domain, in which reference TRBV18 and TRBJ2-7 provide the parts outside the CDR3, is NAGVMQNPRHLVRRRGQEARLRCSPMKGHSHVYWYRQLPEEGLKFMVYLQKENIIDESGMPKERFSAEFPKEGPSILRIQQVVRGDSAAYFCASSPRNRGEIDEQYFGPGTRLTVT.

The rearrangement uses TRBV6-6 and TRBJ1-2, with 10 positions matching TRBD1. Per the germline V gene, CDR1 is MNHNY and CDR2 is SVGAGI (reference sequence). The V and J ends lost 5 bases and 7 bases, in that order; junction bases with no gene match: 16. The CDR3 totals 17 residues. CDR3 sequence (DNA): TGTGCCAGCAGTCCGTTTTCCGATTCCGGGACAGGGGCTGGCTACACCTTC. This codes for CASSPFSDSGTGAGYTF.

This chain joins TRBV11-2 and TRBJ1-2; D gene unclear. Germline V CDR1 and CDR2: SGHAT, FQNNGV. This CDR3 has 14 residues. Trimming left V 2 bases short and J 4 bases short, with 11 bases between. CDR3 protein: CASSLRRESYGYTF. The CDR3 DNA is TGTGCCAGCAGCTTAAGGAGGGAAAGCTATGGCTACACCTTC.

The chain links TRBV7-9 to TRBJ2-5; 7 bases agree with TRBD2. In germline, CDR1 is SEHNR, CDR2 FQNEAQ (reference sequence). This CDR3 is 14 amino acids long. V lost 1 base and J lost 7; bases outside the gene matches: 6. The DNA of the CDR3 is TGTGCCAGCAGCTTAGTCGGGGGAGGGTGGACCCAGTACTTC. Encoded protein: CASSLVGGGWTQYF.

Notes on this clone: In the same sample, other DNA sequences code for this CDR3. The chain employs TRBV4-3 and TRBJ2-7, with TRBD1 as a possible D gene (6 bases). There are 14 residues in the CDR3. Germline loops: CDR1 LGHNA, CDR2 YSLEER. The ends were cut back, 0 bases at V and 4 bases at J, with 10 bases in the middle. The CDR3 nucleotides are TGCGCCAGCAGCCAAGAAAGGCAGGGGTACGAGCAGTACTTC. It yields the protein CASSQERQGYEQYF.